This T cell receptor (beta chain) originates from a study of blood T cell repertoires in COVID-19 (dated by TCRdb to the early 2020s). About the investigation overall: Collaborator samples came from the United States, Italy and Spain and covered acute and convalescent phases of COVID-19. A de-identified subject ID, COVID-19 status, age in years and sex were almost always included in the sample metadata. Where available, HLA class I and class II types were taken from metadata supplied by the sample provider and were not determined by assay-based typing. The dataset comprised deeply sampled blood TCRbeta repertoires from subjects exposed to, actively infected with, or recovered from COVID-19. A freely available public database, intended as a resource for researchers studying the immune response to SARS-CoV-2, is where the repertoires were released. The prospective study material was composed of cDNA or gDNA derived from T cells, B-cell-depleted T cells, or PBMCs. Samples came from the ongoing ImmuneRACE study (first 160 participants) plus 1,254 subjects from 6 global collaborators. Here is what the overall study found, with its caveats: The quantity of clinical and demographic metadata differed by source and by participant and was supplied without curation.

This clone was found a few times. No antigen is known for it. No base qualities exist here, and no much larger clone lies one base off it. TCRbeta CDR3 regions were amplified from genomic DNA using the immunoSEQ Assay, a bias-controlled multiplex PCR. The authors processed their data as follows. Nucleated cell counts per sample were estimated from amplification of reference gene primers within the assay. To quantify the absolute abundance of each unique TCRbeta CDR3 rearrangement, sequence reads were collapsed and filtered. Productive Simpson clonality was computed per sample as the square root of Simpson's diversity index over productive rearrangements. As stored in TCRdb, this immuneACCESS dataset retains in-frame rearrangements with V and J assigned. A fraction of the clones does not appear; measured against another copy, unresolved V genes explain less than half of the discrepancy, and the remainder lacks a known reason. V, J and clone size were drawn from that table, and D and trimming were deduced from the DNA. This sample holds roughly 230,000 clones; about 86% were observed only once. The ten largest clones add up to roughly 3.2% of the sample.

In the prospective study, participants were roughly 18 to 95 years old, resided in 24 geographic areas of the United States, and were enrolled through a virtual design. In the prospective study, participants were assigned to cohorts based on the clinical history participants reported in a screening survey and a study questionnaire. ImmuneRACE Cohort 3 recovered participants were defined by two consecutive negative NP/OP PCR tests, healthcare professional clearance, or symptom resolution. In the prospective study, whole blood, serum and a nasopharyngeal or oropharyngeal swab were collected from each participant by mobile phlebotomists. Participants in the prospective study had the option to provide additional blood draws and questionnaires over a 2-month period. Blood samples from the prospective study were shipped frozen or at room temperature prior to DNA extraction. CDR1 MNHEY and CDR2 SVGAGI were looked up in the germline V gene. Clipping removes 7 bases from V and 9 bases from J, with 13 as the unmatched junction base count. The CDR3 holds 14 amino acids from the cysteine to the phenylalanine. The sequence is cut down to CDR3 DNA, 42 bases in frame from base 1.

This clonotype was sampled from a middle-aged man who had recovered from COVID-19. The V gene is TRBV6-5 and the J gene is TRBJ2-7, and 9 bases in between align with TRBD1. Specimen: PBMCs or T cells enriched from blood (not recorded which). The DNA reads as follows: TGTGCCAGCAACCCGGGACAGGGTTACCAGGCGCAGTACTTC. It translates as CASNPGQGYQAQYF.